The clone carrying this T cell receptor (beta chain) was detected many times. Preparation of the TCRbeta library was carried out with unique molecular identifiers. TCRdb called the PCR reads again in MiXCR, with one record for every CDR3 protein. The profile shows about 240,000 distinct CDR3 sequences, around 12% of them singletons. The CDR3 sequence is 12 residues long. Germline CDR1 SEHNR, CDR2 FQNEAQ (reference sequence). The data stem from a study of T-cell reconstitution after alpha-beta-depleted transplantation in children. This chain joins TRBV7-9 and TRBJ2-7, with a tentative D call TRBD2 (6 bases). The sequenced sample was PBMCs from the stem cell graft donor, obtained from the stem cell graft. This TCR derives from a human donor who donated a stem cell graft to a child with acute lymphoblastic leukemia. This CDR3 is CAYAGTQREQYF. The CDR3 DNA is TGTGCATACGCGGGAACCCAACGGGAGCAGTACTTC.